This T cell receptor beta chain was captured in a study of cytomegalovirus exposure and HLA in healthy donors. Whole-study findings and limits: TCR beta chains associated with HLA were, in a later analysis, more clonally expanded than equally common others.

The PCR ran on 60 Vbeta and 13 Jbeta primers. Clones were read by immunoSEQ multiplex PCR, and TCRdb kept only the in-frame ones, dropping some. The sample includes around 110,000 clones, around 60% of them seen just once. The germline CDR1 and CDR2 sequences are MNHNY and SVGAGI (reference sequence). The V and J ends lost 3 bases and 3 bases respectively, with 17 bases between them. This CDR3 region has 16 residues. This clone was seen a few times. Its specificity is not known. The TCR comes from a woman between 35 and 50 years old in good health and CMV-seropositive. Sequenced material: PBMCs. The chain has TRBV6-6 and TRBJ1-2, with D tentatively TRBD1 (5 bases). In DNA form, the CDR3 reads TGTGCCAGCAGTTATCGGAGCGGGGGTTGGGACTATGGCTACACCTTC. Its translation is CASSYRSGGWDYGYTF.